This TCR beta chain stems from a study of blood T cell repertoires in COVID-19. Clones were read by immunoSEQ multiplex PCR, and TCRdb kept only the in-frame ones, dropping some. The sample records some 400,000 clones, roughly 89% being singletons. The V gene's germline CDR1 is SEHNR and CDR2 FQNEAQ (reference sequence). The length of the CDR3 is 14 residues. Between the trimmed V and J ends, which lost 1 base and 2 bases, there was a span of 9 bases. Ages ranged from about 18 to 89 years, with residence in 24 US areas. The sample consisted of PBMCs or T cells enriched from blood (not recorded which). The TCR comes from a woman aged 25 to 39 who had recovered from COVID-19. The V and J genes are TRBV7-9 and TRBJ2-7; a weak D match, TRBD1 (5 bases). The CDR3 reads CASSLGTQPYEQYF. Written as DNA, the CDR3 is TGTGCCAGCAGCTTAGGGACACAACCCTACGAGCAGTACTTC.